The T cell receptor beta chain described here comes from a study of identical twins. Study-level results: The conclusions drew on cross-sectional statistical analysis instead of tracking the same donors. Models came in too low on out-of-frame TCR alpha sharing in monozygotic twins.

This clonotype was found many times. What it binds is not known. The V end was cut by 5 bases, the J end by 7 bases, with 14 bases between. CDR3 size: 12 residues. CDR1 SQVTM and CDR2 ANQGSEA come from the germline V gene. Healthy Caucasians made up all donors. A single record per CDR3 protein comes from TCRdb applying MiXCR to the 5' RACE reads. Of about 570,000 distinct CDR3 sequences listed, more than 9% are singletons. The same sample was also studied in work on yellow fever vaccine responses in identical twins.

The TCR comes from a woman aged 18-29 years in good health. J is TRBJ1-1 and V is TRBV29-1; D uncertain. Sample: PBMCs. CDR3 residues: CSVFISPGEAFF. CDR3 sequence (DNA): TGCAGCGTTTTCATTAGTCCAGGTGAAGCTTTCTTT.